This T cell receptor (beta chain) comes out of a study of identical twins. This clonotype appeared many times. Its antigen is undetermined. In TCRdb, the 5' RACE reads were re-called with MiXCR into one record per CDR3 protein. The repertoire holds around 670,000 distinct CDR3 sequences, around 6.1% seen once, with roughly 1.6% in the top ten. General study findings and limits: There is a chance that invariant MAIT and iNKT cells partially muddied zero-insertion analyses. Cross-sectional statistical analysis, not tracking of the same donors, underpinned the conclusions. Weaker excess twin sharing was observed in beta out-of-frame sequences. The models systematically underestimated how much out-of-frame TCR alpha was shared in monozygotic twins.

Per the germline V gene, CDR1 is SQVTM and CDR2 is ANQGSEA. CDR3 length: 14 residues. V was pared by 6 bases and J by 5 bases, with 19 bases between. This chain uses TRBV29-1 with TRBJ2-5; TRBD1 is a possible D gene (6 bases). This TCR was recovered from a man between 18 and 35 years old in good health. Material for sequencing was naive T cells sorted from blood. The CDR3 DNA is TGCAGCGTACGGACAGAGTTCCTTGGGGAGACCCAGTACTTC. Translation gives CSVRTEFLGETQYF.